In this sample, the clone carrying this T cell receptor beta chain turned up a few times. Its target is not known. Looked up from germline, CDR1 is SNHLY and CDR2 is FYNNEI. Trimming stripped 6 bases from V and 2 bases from J, with 8 bases between. This CDR3 has 12 residues. This record comes from a study of siplizumab effects on memory and regulatory T cells. Study-level findings and limits: For mappable alloreactive CD4+ clones, the mean Treg-derived fraction was approximately 70% with siplizumab and roughly 26% in controls. Proliferating Tregs' suppressive function in siplizumab cultures went unconfirmed. No more than a minor fraction of alloreactive clones could be traced back to unstimulated subsets.

Assays examined approximately 9.1 x 10^4 TCR templates per sample. Libraries were prepared by immunoSEQ multiplex PCR; TCRdb keeps only in-frame clonotypes and omits some of them. The repertoire holds 70,000 or so clones, with about 90% as singletons. The sequence was collected from a human donor in good health. This rearrangement joins TRBV2 to TRBJ2-7; D may be TRBD1 (5 bases). The material sequenced was CD8+ T cells sorted from blood. CDR3 DNA sequence: TGTGCCAGCAGACAGGAACCCTACGAGCAGTACTTC. Translation gives CASRQEPYEQYF.